This TCR beta chain derives from a study of vaccination effects on CD4 cells after COVID-19 (dated 2022 in TCRdb). Regarding the complete study: Each participant received two doses of an mRNA SARS-CoV-2 vaccine, either BNT162b2 or mRNA-1273. The full study included 10 COVID-19 convalescent patients and a handful of SARS-CoV-2-naive healthy vaccine recipients. Cultures from other donors in the study were sequenced with the Oncomine TCR Beta short-read assay on an Illumina iSeq 100. The study compared SARS-CoV-2 spike-specific CD4+ TCR repertoires before and after mRNA vaccination in COVID-19 convalescent patients and infection-naive vaccine recipients. Results the study describes overall, beyond this receptor: Clones induced by infection and clones induced by vaccination both contracted markedly at late timepoints after vaccination, which fits with T cell responses waning over time. Among healthy vaccine recipients, nearly all vaccine-induced clones were SARS-CoV-2 mono-reactive, and only 1 of 255 was cross-reactive with common cold coronaviruses. The study was limited by a small number of convalescent patients, and early post-infection timepoints were lacking.

Libraries were made using the immunoSEQ multiplex PCR assay. DNA from the CD4+ T cells that had been cultured and isolated underwent TCR beta CDR3 sequencing. Processing in the source paper ran as follows. The analysis removed non-productive TCR sequences, trimmed reads to the CDR3 region, and retained only CDR3s that were 7 or more amino acids long. The MANAFEST web app was used to identify antigen-specific clonotypes by comparing expansion in peptide wells with expansion in reference cultures. To count as positive, a clone had to show expansion at FDR<0.05 compared with the reference and with all other wells, an odds ratio above 5, and a frequency above 0.1% in two replicate wells. A clonotype was defined as cross-reactive if the clonotype was significantly expanded both in SARS-CoV-2 spike wells and in at least one common cold coronavirus spike condition. CDR3 similarity was assessed by Levenshtein distance using the stringdist R package, and unrooted trees were constructed with ape in R 3.6.1. What TCRdb holds here is the immuneACCESS table cut down to in-frame rearrangements. Part of the clones is not present; checked against another copy, under half of the missing clones reflect an unresolved V gene, and the others are unexplained. That table supplies the V and J calls and clone size; D and trimming were determined from the DNA. The sample has roughly 52,000 clones on record, roughly two thirds of them singletons. Jointly, the top ten make up around 18% of the sample.

To identify antigen-specific CD4+ T cell clonotypes by their expansion, the ViraFEST assay first stimulated PBMC with viral peptide pools and then applied TCR sequencing. After roughly 11 days of culture, CD4+ T cells were isolated with the EasySep CD4+ T cell isolation kit. None of the healthy vaccine recipients had a prior SARS-CoV-2 infection, which was confirmed by nucleocapsid antibody tests that came back negative both before and after vaccination. About 2.1 million PBMC per well were cultured with around 10 ug/ml peptides in IMDM containing roughly 5% human AB serum, about 9.6 IU/ml IL-2 and gentamicin. On days 3 and 7, half of the culture medium was replaced with fresh IL-2-containing medium. Unless noted otherwise, every peptide stimulation condition was cultured in triplicate wells. PBMC were separated from whole blood using Ficoll-Paque Plus gradient centrifugation and were then either cryopreserved at -140C or used fresh. The spike proteins of SARS-CoV-2 and of the common cold coronaviruses HCoV-NL63, HCoV-OC43 and HCoV-229E were spanned by overlapping peptide pools. Genomic DNA was extracted from cultured CD4+ T cells with the QIAamp micro DNA kit.

Note on this clone: Its cognate antigen has yet to be identified. Within one base of it there is no much larger clone, and no base qualities were kept.

The CDR3 covers 15 residues, taking in both the cysteine and the phenylalanine. This entry keeps only the CDR3 DNA: 45 bases, framed from base 1. V is clipped by 0 bases and J by 4 bases, and the sequence between their germline boundaries is 12 bases long. The germline V gene encodes CDR1 MNHEY and CDR2 SMNVEV (reference sequence). Sample: CD4+ T cells from PBMCs cultured with SARS-CoV-2 spike peptides, taken before COVID-19 vaccination. The cell subset or site tag for this specimen amounts to: SARS-CoV-2 spike overlapping peptide pool stimulation. Recombination joined TRBV27 with TRBJ1-2, with the D gene too uncertain to name. The clonotype comes from a human donor who received a COVID-19 vaccine. The CDR3 here reads CASSLSTGRIYGYTF. In nucleotides, the sequence is TGTGCCAGCAGTTTATCGACTGGACGGATCTATGGCTACACCTTC.